The rows below give T cell receptor beta chains drawn from one sample of a study of blood T cells in healthy people across ages. Each CDR3 protein is one row after TCRdb ran MiXCR on the 5' RACE reads. The profile shows 850,000 to 950,000 distinct CDR3 sequences, under 30% of them singletons. The sample was blood. Every receptor here comes from a woman of 80 years or more in good health. The conserved cysteine and the conserved F or W are not part of the CDR3 here. Only part of the rows carry a size: once, few, many, or a class if the clone is expanded.

CDR3: ASSLRDTQY
size: many
V: TRBV5-1
J: TRBJ2-3

CDR3: ASSKSGTGQCYEQY
size: .
V: TRBV21-1
J: TRBJ2-7

CDR3: ASSIGGLKQGRGETQY
size: .
V: TRBV19
J: TRBJ2-5

CDR3: ASSLDRVNYEQY
size: many
V: TRBV28
J: TRBJ2-7

CDR3: ASSTDRRQGARQPQH
size: few
V: TRBV2
J: TRBJ1-5

CDR3: ASSLRDRGYEQY
size: many
V: TRBV5-5
J: TRBJ2-7

CDR3: ASSLAVAGPTDTQY
size: .
V: TRBV5-1
J: TRBJ2-3

CDR3: ASSYAGTIDSGANVLT
size: many
V: TRBV6-6
J: TRBJ2-6

CDR3: ASARQGYNEQY
size: .
V: TRBV19
J: TRBJ2-7

CDR3: ASSPWGRHSGNTIY
size: few
V: TRBV6-2/TRBV6-3
J: TRBJ1-3

CDR3: ASSMASGGVNSYNEQF
size: few
V: TRBV19
J: TRBJ2-1

CDR3: ASSYIPGRNEQF
size: .
V: TRBV5-1
J: TRBJ2-1

CDR3: ASRHDGYEQY
size: many
V: TRBV2
J: TRBJ2-7

CDR3: SASRGLGYNEQF
size: .
V: TRBV20-1
J: TRBJ2-1

CDR3: ASSLLTGEGTDTQY
size: many
V: TRBV5-1
J: TRBJ2-3

CDR3: ASSLAQHRGDTQY
size: many
V: TRBV7-2
J: TRBJ2-3

CDR3: ASSKGLAAVNEQF
size: .
V: TRBV12-3/TRBV12-4
J: TRBJ2-1

CDR3: ASSLTGRQETQY
size: many
V: TRBV7-9
J: TRBJ2-5

CDR3: ASSILENQPQH
size: .
V: TRBV5-5
J: TRBJ1-5

CDR3: ASSEGTSEWGLDEQF
size: .
V: TRBV2
J: TRBJ2-1

CDR3: RATGGGELF
size: .
V: TRBV20-1
J: TRBJ2-2

CDR3: SVTLAGALNYEQY
size: many
V: TRBV29-1
J: TRBJ2-7

CDR3: ASRPTGTVGLGTQY
size: many
V: TRBV27
J: TRBJ2-5

CDR3: ATSRREAF
size: few
V: TRBV15
J: TRBJ1-1

CDR3: ASSGQGFNSPLH
size: .
V: TRBV2
J: TRBJ1-6

CDR3: ASSRLTGDSYEQY
size: many
V: TRBV18
J: TRBJ2-7

CDR3: ASSLSVTDPNFSYEQY
size: many
V: TRBV5-1
J: TRBJ2-7

CDR3: ASKLMGPYGYT
size: few
V: TRBV2
J: TRBJ1-2

CDR3: ATSGGRTSGGEDEQY
size: .
V: TRBV15
J: TRBJ2-5

CDR3: ASSFMGKGKEEKLF
size: .
V: TRBV11-2
J: TRBJ1-4

CDR3: ASRDQGRYGCT
size: few
V: TRBV28
J: TRBJ1-2

CDR3: ASSQPTRSTDTQY
size: .
V: TRBV4-1
J: TRBJ2-3

CDR3: ASSLPGGGYSYEQY
size: many
V: TRBV7-9
J: TRBJ2-7

CDR3: ASSRNVQAGNTIY
size: .
V: TRBV6-5
J: TRBJ1-3

CDR3: SAIRTGYT
size: many
V: TRBV20-1
J: TRBJ1-2

CDR3: ASSVRGGVTDTQY
size: .
V: TRBV6-6
J: TRBJ2-3

CDR3: AISEGRDRIEQY
size: few
V: TRBV10-3
J: TRBJ2-7

CDR3: ASSQRQVNTEAF
size: few
V: TRBV7-2
J: TRBJ1-1

CDR3: ASSLEASGNPYEQY
size: few
V: TRBV7-9
J: TRBJ2-7

CDR3: ASSIGRTGVEQY
size: many
V: TRBV9
J: TRBJ2-7

CDR3: ASSGTGGRQY
size: .
V: TRBV2
J: TRBJ2-5